These 22 T cell receptor beta chains originate from one sample sequenced in a study of shared clonotypes between healthy human individuals. Method: immunoSEQ multiplex PCR; TCRdb's copy keeps in-frame clones and lacks some. The table records about 1.9 million clones, 85% to 95% of them present only once. CD8 cells regarded as naive lacked CD45RO, were positively chosen for CCR7, and omitted terminally differentiated effector memory CD45RA+ cells. What was sequenced was naive CD8+ T cells from PBMCs. The receptor source for this set is a man between 18 and 35 years old in good health. Some clones in this sample may be carry-over from other donors' samples.

The gene calls are TRBV27 and TRBJ2-3; a weak D match, TRBD2 (5 bases). The CDR3 contains 15 residues. Germline CDR1 MNHEY, CDR2 SMNVEV (reference sequence). V was clipped by 2 bases and J by 5 bases, with 14 bases between them. The CDR3 DNA is TGTGCCAGCAGTTTAGCAACAGCTGGAGGAGATACGCAGTATTTT. Protein product: CASSLATAGGDTQYF.

The chain employs TRBV18 and TRBJ1-4, with D hard to call. V lost 3 bases and J lost 0, with 11 bases in between. Germline V gene sequence: CDR1 KGHSH, CDR2 LQKENI. The CDR3 runs 16 residues. The CDR3 region is CASSPTDYATNEKLFF. CDR3 DNA: TGTGCCAGCTCACCCACAGATTATGCAACTAATGAAAAACTGTTTTTT.

The rearrangement links TRBV18 to TRBJ1-3, with D hard to call. There are 13 residues in the CDR3. Germline CDR1 KGHSH, CDR2 LQKENI. The V end was cut by 3 bases, the J end by 8 bases, with 11 bases between. In DNA form, the CDR3 reads TGTGCCAGCTCACCCTTAAAAAGTGACACCATATATTTT. Translated, it gives CASSPLKSDTIYF.

V gene TRBV29-1 combines with J gene TRBJ2-7, with D possibly TRBD1 on 6 matching bases. The germline CDR1 and CDR2 sequences are SQVTM and ANQGSEA. Trimming cost V 6 bases and J 2 bases, with 17 bases left between them. The CDR3 is 14 residues long. Written as DNA, the CDR3 is TGCAGCGTAGAGAGCCGGGACAATCCCTACGAGCAGTACTTC. This sequence encodes CSVESRDNPYEQYF.

A word on this clone: Other DNA sequences within the sample encode an identical CDR3. This chain connects TRBV4-1 to TRBJ1-5; D perhaps matches TRBD1 (5 bases). Germline V gene lookup returns CDR1 MGHRA and CDR2 YSYEKL. The CDR3 contains 15 residues. With 1 base removed from V and 4 bases from J, the gap between germline ends came to 11 bases. The CDR3 sequence: CASSQVGGFNQPQHF. The CDR3 coding sequence is TGCGCCAGCAGCCAAGTCGGGGGTTTTAATCAGCCCCAGCATTTT.

The sample holds one count of this clone. The chain is built from TRBV4-3 and TRBJ2-1; TRBD2 matches at 13 bases. The CDR3 is 16 residues long. Germline assignment: CDR1 LGHNA and CDR2 YSLEER. Trimming took 3 bases from V and 5 from J; bases not matched to a gene: 4. The CDR3 nucleotides read TGCGCCAGCAGCCAGTCACTAGCGGGAGGGGACAATGAGCAGTTCTTC. Translated, it gives CASSQSLAGGDNEQFF.

This chain uses TRBV5-1 with TRBJ1-4; maybe TRBD1 (5 bases). The CDR3 is 18 residues long. Germline values: CDR1 SGHRS, CDR2 YFSETQ. The ends were cut back, 2 bases at V and 0 bases at J, with 17 bases in the middle. The CDR3: CASSFAREGPATNEKLFF. In DNA, the CDR3 is TGCGCCAGCAGCTTCGCCAGGGAGGGACCCGCAACTAATGAAAAACTGTTTTTT.

Comment on this clone: This CDR3 is also generated by other DNA sequences in the sample. The DNA of the CDR3 is TGTGCCAGCCGGGACAGGGGGCGCGAGCAGTACTTC. Amino acids: CASRDRGREQYF. The chain has TRBV2 and TRBJ2-7, with TRBD1 identical over 12 bases. The CDR3 loop spans 12 amino acids. With 8 bases clipped from V and 6 bases from J, the junction kept 2 bases outside the gene matches. The germline V gene has CDR1 SNHLY and CDR2 FYNNEI.

This clone is a singleton in its sample. J is TRBJ1-1 and V is TRBV19, with TRBD1 matching over 7 bases. CDR1 and CDR2 (germline): LNHDA, SQIVND (reference sequence). Trimming removed 5 bases from V and 2 bases from J; junction bases left unmatched: 17. The CDR3 totals 18 residues. The CDR3 bases are TGTGCCAGTAGTCCGATATTCTTGACAGGGAGCGGTAACACTGAAGCTTTCTTT. Protein: CASSPIFLTGSGNTEAFF.

J is TRBJ2-7 and V is TRBV29-1; possible D gene TRBD2, 7 bases. Germline CDR1 SQVTM, CDR2 ANQGSEA. The CDR3 consists of 16 residues. V shed 1 base and J shed 6 bases, with 22 bases lying between them. CDR3 protein: CSVEGEGRGPVPEQYF. CDR3 nucleotides: TGCAGCGTTGAAGGGGAGGGTCGGGGGCCGGTCCCCGAGCAGTACTTC.

The gene calls are TRBV6-1 and TRBJ1-2, with 10 bases matching TRBD1. The germline V gene has CDR1 MNHNS and CDR2 SASEGT. There are 15 residues in the CDR3. J lost 4 bases, V lost 3 bases, and 5 bases had no gene match. Here the CDR3 DNA reads TGTGCCAGCAGTGATGGGACAGGGGCCGGCTATGGCTACACCTTC. Translating it yields CASSDGTGAGYGYTF.

This clone was recorded once. The chain has TRBV27 and TRBJ2-1, with 9 bases that match TRBD2. The germline V gene encodes CDR1 MNHEY and CDR2 SMNVEV (reference sequence). This CDR3 comprises 14 residues. The ends lost 7 bases at V and 8 bases at J; junction bases unmatched: 9. CDR3 in amino acids: CASTVAGAIHEQFF. DNA for the CDR3: TGTGCCAGCACTGTAGCGGGAGCGATACATGAGCAGTTCTTC.

The chain has TRBV15 and TRBJ1-5, with TRBD1 as a possible D gene (6 bases). CDR3 size: 15 residues. Trimming took off 5 bases at V and 2 bases at J, with 13 bases between the two ends. From germline, CDR1 is LNHNV and CDR2 YYDKDF (reference sequence). The CDR3 DNA follows: TGTGCCACCAGCGACCAAAGGGGGGGCAATCAGCCCCAGCATTTT. Residues: CATSDQRGGNQPQHF.

This rearrangement joins TRBV9 to TRBJ2-7; maybe TRBD1 (5 bases). Trimming took 0 bases from V and 2 from J, leaving 12 bases between them. The CDR3 is made up of 15 amino acids. Germline V gene lookup returns CDR1 SGDLS and CDR2 YYNGEE. CDR3 in amino acids: CASSVEGKTTYEQYF. The CDR3 nucleotides are TGTGCCAGCAGCGTAGAGGGGAAGACAACCTACGAGCAGTACTTC.

This chain links TRBV28 with TRBJ2-1; TRBD2 might be the D (6 bases). The CDR3 has 15 residues. CDR1 is MDHEN, CDR2 SYDVKM, per germline. Between the trimmed V and J ends, which lost 5 bases and 8 bases, there was a span of 19 bases. Here the CDR3 reads CASSSSSAIWDEQFF. CDR3 DNA: TGTGCCAGCAGTAGCTCTAGCGCCATTTGGGATGAGCAGTTCTTC.

This chain connects TRBV27 to TRBJ2-7; 8 bases align to TRBD1. This CDR3 is 16 amino acids long. The J segment lost 0 bases and the V segment lost 3 bases, leaving 7 bases of the junction unmatched. The germline V gene encodes CDR1 MNHEY and CDR2 SMNVEV (reference sequence). The CDR3, as DNA: TGTGCCAGCAGTTTCTCCCAGGGGGCGAACTCCTACGAGCAGTACTTC. Amino acid sequence: CASSFSQGANSYEQYF.

This clone was seen a single time. V is TRBV14 and J is TRBJ2-7, with D tentatively TRBD1 (5 bases). CDR1 and CDR2 (germline): SGHDN, FVKESK. V was clipped by 3 bases and J by 6 bases, with 12 bases between them. This CDR3 region has 13 residues. Here the CDR3 DNA reads TGTGCCAGCAGCCACAGGGCCGTGCTCGAGCAGTACTTC. It codes for CASSHRAVLEQYF.

The sample holds one count of this clone. The CDR3 here is CASTFSGYTEAFF. In nucleotides, the CDR3 is TGTGCCAGCACCTTCAGCGGATACACTGAAGCTTTCTTT. V and J are TRBV28 and TRBJ1-1; D is uncertain. The V gene's germline CDR1 is MDHEN and CDR2 SYDVKM. This CDR3 has 13 amino acids. The V gene lost 7 bases and the J gene lost 3 bases, with 12 bases spanning the gap.

The rearrangement uses TRBV9 and TRBJ2-7; TRBD2 matches at 8 bases. After removal of 0 bases from V and 0 bases from J, the junction contained 5 bases not matched to a gene. The CDR3 length is 16 residues. Germline CDR1 SGDLS, CDR2 YYNGEE. CDR3 in amino acids: CASSVGGGSSSYEQYF. The CDR3 bases are TGTGCCAGCAGCGTAGGCGGGGGGTCTAGCTCCTACGAGCAGTACTTC.

The chain uses TRBV18 and TRBJ2-7; TRBD1 matches at 11 bases. The CDR3 has 14 residues. CDR1 is KGHSH and CDR2 is LQKENI in the germline V gene. V was clipped by 2 bases and J by 6 bases; unmatched bases: 3. CDR3 region: CASSPGQGASEQYF. The CDR3 nucleotides read TGTGCCAGCTCACCAGGACAGGGGGCCAGCGAGCAGTACTTC.

In the case of this clone: Within the sample, other DNA sequences also encode this same CDR3. The chain couples TRBV29-1 to TRBJ2-7; D perhaps matches TRBD2 (5 bases). V shed 6 bases and J shed 6 bases, with 12 bases lying between them. The CDR3 is 11 amino acids. The V gene's germline CDR1 is SQVTM and CDR2 ANQGSEA. The CDR3, as DNA: TGCAGCGTCGGAGGTAGAGGCGAGCAGTACTTC. Translated: CSVGGRGEQYF.

The chain has TRBV6-1 and TRBJ1-5; D is uncertain. Per germline, CDR1 MNHNS and CDR2 SASEGT. CDR3 length: 16 amino acids. Deletions cut 0 bases from V and 2 bases from J, with 11 bases between. CDR3 DNA sequence: TGTGCCAGCAGTGAAGCGGGTGGGCCCGGCAATCAGCCCCAGCATTTT. Translating gives CASSEAGGPGNQPQHF.